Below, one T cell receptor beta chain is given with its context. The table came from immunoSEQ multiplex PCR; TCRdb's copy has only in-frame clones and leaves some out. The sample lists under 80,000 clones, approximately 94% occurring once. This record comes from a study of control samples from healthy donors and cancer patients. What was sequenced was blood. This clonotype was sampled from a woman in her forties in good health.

CDR3 residues: CASSLGAELNTEAFF. CDR3 bases: TGTGCCAGCAGCTTAGGGGCGGAGCTAAACACTGAAGCTTTCTTT. The rearrangement uses TRBV7-6 and TRBJ1-1; D not resolved. With 1 base removed from V and 2 bases from J, the gap between germline ends came to 11 bases. This CDR3 comprises 15 residues. Germline lookup yields CDR1 SGHVS and CDR2 FNYEAQ.